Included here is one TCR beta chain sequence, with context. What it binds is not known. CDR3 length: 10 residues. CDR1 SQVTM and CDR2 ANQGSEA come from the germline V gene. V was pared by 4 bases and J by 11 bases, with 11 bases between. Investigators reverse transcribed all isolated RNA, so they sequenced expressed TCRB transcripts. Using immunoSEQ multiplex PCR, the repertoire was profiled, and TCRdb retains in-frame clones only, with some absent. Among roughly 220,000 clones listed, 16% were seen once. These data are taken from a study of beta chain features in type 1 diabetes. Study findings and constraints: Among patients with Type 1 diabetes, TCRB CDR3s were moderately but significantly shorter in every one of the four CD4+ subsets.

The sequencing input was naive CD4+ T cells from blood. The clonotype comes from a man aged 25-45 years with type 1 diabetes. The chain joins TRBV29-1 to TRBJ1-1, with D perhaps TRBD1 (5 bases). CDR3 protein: CSVVQVAAFF. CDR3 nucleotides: TGCAGCGTTGTACAGGTGGCGGCTTTCTTT.